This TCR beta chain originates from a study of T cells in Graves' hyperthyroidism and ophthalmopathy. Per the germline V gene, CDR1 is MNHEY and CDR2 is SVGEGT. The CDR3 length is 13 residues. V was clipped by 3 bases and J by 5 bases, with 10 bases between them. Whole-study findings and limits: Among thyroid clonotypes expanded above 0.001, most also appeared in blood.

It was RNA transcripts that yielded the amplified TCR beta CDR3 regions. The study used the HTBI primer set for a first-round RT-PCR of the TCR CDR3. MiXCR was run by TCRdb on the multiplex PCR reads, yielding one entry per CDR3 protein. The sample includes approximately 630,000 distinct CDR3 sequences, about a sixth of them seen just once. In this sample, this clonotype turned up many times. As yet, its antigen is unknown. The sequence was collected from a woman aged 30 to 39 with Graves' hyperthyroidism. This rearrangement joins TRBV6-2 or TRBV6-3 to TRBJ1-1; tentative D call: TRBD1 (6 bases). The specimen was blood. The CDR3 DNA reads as TGTGCCAGCAGTTATACAGGGTATACTGAAGCTTTCTTT. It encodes CASSYTGYTEAFF.